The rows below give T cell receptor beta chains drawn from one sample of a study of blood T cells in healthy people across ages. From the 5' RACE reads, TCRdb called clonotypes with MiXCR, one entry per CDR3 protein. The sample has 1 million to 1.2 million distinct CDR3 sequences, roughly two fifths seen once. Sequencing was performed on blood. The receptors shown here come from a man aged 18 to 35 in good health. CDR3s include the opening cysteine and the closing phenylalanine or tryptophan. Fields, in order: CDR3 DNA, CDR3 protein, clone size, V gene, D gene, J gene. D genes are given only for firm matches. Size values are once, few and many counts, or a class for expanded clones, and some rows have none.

DNA: TGCAGTGCTAGAGACGTGGGACTAGGCCCAGATACGCAGTATTTT; CDR3: CSARDVGLGPDTQYF; size: few; V: TRBV20-1; D: TRBD2; J: TRBJ2-3
DNA: TGTGCCAGCAGCCCCACCGGGACAGGGGGTGGGGATTATGAAAAACTGTTTTTT; CDR3: CASSPTGTGGGDYEKLFF; size: .; V: TRBV27; D: TRBD1; J: TRBJ1-4
DNA: TGTGCCAGCAGCTTTAGTCCAGGGGGCGAGCAGTACTTC; CDR3: CASSFSPGGEQYF; size: few; V: TRBV5-5; D: TRBD1; J: TRBJ2-7
DNA: TGTGCCAGTAGTATAGTCGGGGCCTACGAGCAGTACTTC; CDR3: CASSIVGAYEQYF; size: .; V: TRBV19; D: .; J: TRBJ2-7
DNA: TGTGCCAGCAGTGACAACCGGGACAGGGGGCGGAGAGATGGCTACACCTTC; CDR3: CASSDNRDRGRRDGYTF; size: few; V: TRBV9; D: TRBD1; J: TRBJ1-2
DNA: TGTGCCAGCAGCGTAGAATCAAGGGGTCCTGGAAACACCATATATTTT; CDR3: CASSVESRGPGNTIYF; size: .; V: TRBV9; D: .; J: TRBJ1-3
DNA: TGCGCCAGCAGCCAAGACCGACAGGGACAGACCCAGTACTTC; CDR3: CASSQDRQGQTQYF; size: .; V: TRBV4-3; D: TRBD1; J: TRBJ2-5
DNA: TGCAGTGCTGGAGCTCAAGGCGGGGAGCTGTTTTTT; CDR3: CSAGAQGGELFF; size: .; V: TRBV20-1; D: .; J: TRBJ2-2
DNA: TGCAGTGCCCGAGGAATAGCGGGGGGAAAGAATGAGCAGTTCTTC; CDR3: CSARGIAGGKNEQFF; size: few; V: TRBV20-1; D: TRBD2; J: TRBJ2-1
DNA: TGTGCCAGCAGCCAAGGCAGGACTAGCGACTCAGATACGCAGTATTTT; CDR3: CASSQGRTSDSDTQYF; size: few; V: TRBV3-1; D: TRBD2; J: TRBJ2-3
DNA: TGTGCCAGCAGTTCGCGGGCCTACAATGAGCAGTTCTTC; CDR3: CASSSRAYNEQFF; size: few; V: TRBV6-6; D: .; J: TRBJ2-1
DNA: TGTGCCAGCAGCCGAGACAGGTACTCCTACAATGAGCAGTTCTTC; CDR3: CASSRDRYSYNEQFF; size: .; V: TRBV7-2; D: .; J: TRBJ2-1
DNA: TGTGCCATCTGGGGGGGCACGAACACCGGGGAGCTGTTTTTT; CDR3: CAIWGGTNTGELFF; size: .; V: TRBV10-3; D: .; J: TRBJ2-2
DNA: TGTGCCAGCAGTTTAAGTGCGTGGGGGGAACAAGAGACCCAGTACTTC; CDR3: CASSLSAWGEQETQYF; size: few; V: TRBV12-3/TRBV12-4; D: .; J: TRBJ2-5
DNA: TGCGCCAGCAGCCAAGGGATAAGCGAGACCCAGTACTTC; CDR3: CASSQGISETQYF; size: .; V: TRBV4-1; D: .; J: TRBJ2-5
DNA: TGCAGTGCTTCCCGCCCCGGGGGGGCCAATGAGCAGTTCTTC; CDR3: CSASRPGGANEQFF; size: few; V: TRBV20-1; D: TRBD2; J: TRBJ2-1
DNA: TGTGCCAGCAGCCCATTCCGGGGCTCCTCCTACAATGAGCAGTTCTTC; CDR3: CASSPFRGSSYNEQFF; size: many; V: TRBV11-3; D: .; J: TRBJ2-1
DNA: TGTGCCAGCAGCTTAGCAAGCGGGCAGGGTAGTACCGGGGAGCTGTTTTTT; CDR3: CASSLASGQGSTGELFF; size: .; V: TRBV11-2; D: .; J: TRBJ2-2
DNA: TGTGCCAGCAACCTATATACAGGGCCCACTGAAGCTTTCTTT; CDR3: CASNLYTGPTEAFF; size: few; V: TRBV12-3/TRBV12-4; D: .; J: TRBJ1-1
DNA: TGTGCCAGCAACGGGCAGTTGAACACTGAAGCTTTCTTT; CDR3: CASNGQLNTEAFF; size: few; V: TRBV12-3/TRBV12-4; D: .; J: TRBJ1-1
DNA: TGTGCCAGCAGAGACAGACGCATGAACACTGAAGCTTTCTTT; CDR3: CASRDRRMNTEAFF; size: once; V: TRBV6-5; D: .; J: TRBJ1-1
DNA: TGTGCCAGCAGTTACGTGGTGGAGCAGTACTTC; CDR3: CASSYVVEQYF; size: .; V: TRBV6-2/TRBV6-3; D: .; J: TRBJ2-7
DNA: TGTGCCAGCAGCTTAGCGTCGGCAGGTAATTACGAGCAGTACTTC; CDR3: CASSLASAGNYEQYF; size: .; V: TRBV7-2; D: .; J: TRBJ2-7
DNA: TGTGCCAGCAGCCAGGAAACCGCAGAGTGGGCCGGGGAGCTGTTTTTT; CDR3: CASSQETAEWAGELFF; size: .; V: TRBV4-2; D: .; J: TRBJ2-2
DNA: TGTGCCAGCAGCTCTGGGGTACTTGTTTACATGAACACTGAAGCTTTCTTT; CDR3: CASSSGVLVYMNTEAFF; size: .; V: TRBV7-9; D: .; J: TRBJ1-1
DNA: TGCGCCAGCAGCCCGCGGACAGTCAATAACTATGGCTACACCTTC; CDR3: CASSPRTVNNYGYTF; size: .; V: TRBV5-1; D: .; J: TRBJ1-2
DNA: TGTGCCATCAGTGAGATTCGGACAGGGTGGGTCTACGAGCAGTACTTC; CDR3: CAISEIRTGWVYEQYF; size: .; V: TRBV10-3; D: TRBD1; J: TRBJ2-7
DNA: TGTGCCAGCAGCTTAAATGTAATTAGCGGGGGGGGGTACTACAATGAGCAGTTCTTC; CDR3: CASSLNVISGGGYYNEQFF; size: once; V: TRBV7-3; D: TRBD2; J: TRBJ2-1
DNA: TGTGCCAGCAGTGAAGCGGAGGGTTCGGGCACCTTC; CDR3: CASSEAEGSGTF; size: once; V: TRBV2; D: .; J: TRBJ1-2
DNA: TGCAGTGCTAGAGTACACGTAGTCGGGAACACTGAAGCTTTCTTT; CDR3: CSARVHVVGNTEAFF; size: once; V: TRBV20-1; D: .; J: TRBJ1-1
DNA: TGTGCCAGCAGCTCCCTACGTAAGGGCAGTACGAACACCGGGGAGCTGTTTTTT; CDR3: CASSSLRKGSTNTGELFF; size: .; V: TRBV11-2; D: .; J: TRBJ2-2
DNA: TGTGCCAGCAGGAAACAGGAAATGAACACTGAAGCTTTCTTT; CDR3: CASRKQEMNTEAFF; size: few; V: TRBV7-2; D: .; J: TRBJ1-1
DNA: TGCTGTGCTAGTTCCGGACAGGGGAACACTGAAGCTTTCTTT; CDR3: CCASSGQGNTEAFF; size: .; V: TRBV20-1; D: TRBD1; J: TRBJ1-1
DNA: TGTGCCAGCAGCCCTTTGGGGCAGAGCACAGATACGCAGTATTTT; CDR3: CASSPLGQSTDTQYF; size: .; V: TRBV7-3; D: .; J: TRBJ2-3
DNA: TGTGCCAGCAGCCCAACACGGACATCAGGAGGCTACACCTTC; CDR3: CASSPTRTSGGYTF; size: .; V: TRBV7-9; D: .; J: TRBJ1-2
DNA: TGTGCCAGCAGCTTACGGAACTGGCAGACGAACACCGGGGAGCTGTTTTTT; CDR3: CASSLRNWQTNTGELFF; size: once; V: TRBV7-2; D: .; J: TRBJ2-2
DNA: TGCAGTGCTAGAGATAGTGAAGGCCGCTCCTACAATGAGCAGTTCTTC; CDR3: CSARDSEGRSYNEQFF; size: .; V: TRBV20-1; D: .; J: TRBJ2-1
DNA: TGCGCCAGCAGCCAAGATATCTTGAGTGGGTACAGGGGTAGCAATCAGCCCCAGCATTTT; CDR3: CASSQDILSGYRGSNQPQHF; size: .; V: TRBV4-3; D: TRBD1; J: TRBJ1-5
DNA: TGCAGCGGTAGGACAGGAGACAAGAACTATGGCTACACCTTC; CDR3: CSGRTGDKNYGYTF; size: few; V: TRBV29-1; D: TRBD1; J: TRBJ1-2
DNA: TGTGCCGGCAGCTCCGGGACATTCCACGAGCAGTACTTC; CDR3: CAGSSGTFHEQYF; size: .; V: TRBV7-2; D: .; J: TRBJ2-7
DNA: TGTGCCAGCAGTTTATCAAAACAGGTTAATTCACCCCTCCACTTT; CDR3: CASSLSKQVNSPLHF; size: .; V: TRBV27; D: .; J: TRBJ1-6
DNA: TGTGCCAGCAGTCTTCGGACAGGGAATAATGAAAAACTGTTTTTT; CDR3: CASSLRTGNNEKLFF; size: .; V: TRBV6-5; D: TRBD1; J: TRBJ1-4
DNA: TGTGCCAGCAGCGGGGGATCGGCAGAGACCCAGTACTTC; CDR3: CASSGGSAETQYF; size: few; V: TRBV2; D: .; J: TRBJ2-5
DNA: TGTGCCAGCAGCTGGGGGGACACAATCACAGATACGCAGTATTTT; CDR3: CASSWGDTITDTQYF; size: .; V: TRBV7-9; D: .; J: TRBJ2-3
DNA: TGTGCCAGCAGTTTAGACAGGGGGGACACTGAAGCTTTCTTT; CDR3: CASSLDRGDTEAFF; size: many; V: TRBV7-2; D: TRBD1; J: TRBJ1-1
DNA: TGTGCCAGCAGCATTAGCGGGTGGGGCCAAGAGACCCAGTACTTC; CDR3: CASSISGWGQETQYF; size: .; V: TRBV6-6; D: TRBD2; J: TRBJ2-5
DNA: TGTGCCAGCAGTTACGGGCAGGCGACAGCTGAAGCTTTCTTT; CDR3: CASSYGQATAEAFF; size: few; V: TRBV6-2/TRBV6-3; D: .; J: TRBJ1-1
DNA: TGTGCCACCAGTGCGACAGGGACAGGGGCCTACAATGAGCAGTTCTTC; CDR3: CATSATGTGAYNEQFF; size: few; V: TRBV24-1; D: TRBD1; J: TRBJ2-1
DNA: TGTGCCAGCAGCTTAGCGTTTTCTCGAGTACAAGAGCAGTTCTTC; CDR3: CASSLAFSRVQEQFF; size: .; V: TRBV7-2; D: .; J: TRBJ2-1
DNA: TGTGCCAGCAGTTTCGGCCAGGGTTATACGCAGTATTTT; CDR3: CASSFGQGYTQYF; size: .; V: TRBV27; D: .; J: TRBJ2-3
DNA: TGCAGCGTTGAAGATCTTAACAGGGGCGGAGGCTACACCTTC; CDR3: CSVEDLNRGGGYTF; size: few; V: TRBV29-1; D: TRBD1; J: TRBJ1-2
DNA: TGTGCCAGCAGCCCCGAGGACAGAACTAACTATGACTACACCTTC; CDR3: CASSPEDRTNYDYTF; size: .; V: TRBV7-9; D: .; J: TRBJ1-2
DNA: TGCGCCAGCAGCCGGGGTAGCAGGGAAGGGACAGATACGCAGTATTTT; CDR3: CASSRGSREGTDTQYF; size: few; V: TRBV4-3; D: .; J: TRBJ2-3
DNA: TGCGCCAGCAGCTTGGCCACAGGGCTGCCTTCCTACGAGCAGTACTTC; CDR3: CASSLATGLPSYEQYF; size: .; V: TRBV5-1; D: .; J: TRBJ2-7